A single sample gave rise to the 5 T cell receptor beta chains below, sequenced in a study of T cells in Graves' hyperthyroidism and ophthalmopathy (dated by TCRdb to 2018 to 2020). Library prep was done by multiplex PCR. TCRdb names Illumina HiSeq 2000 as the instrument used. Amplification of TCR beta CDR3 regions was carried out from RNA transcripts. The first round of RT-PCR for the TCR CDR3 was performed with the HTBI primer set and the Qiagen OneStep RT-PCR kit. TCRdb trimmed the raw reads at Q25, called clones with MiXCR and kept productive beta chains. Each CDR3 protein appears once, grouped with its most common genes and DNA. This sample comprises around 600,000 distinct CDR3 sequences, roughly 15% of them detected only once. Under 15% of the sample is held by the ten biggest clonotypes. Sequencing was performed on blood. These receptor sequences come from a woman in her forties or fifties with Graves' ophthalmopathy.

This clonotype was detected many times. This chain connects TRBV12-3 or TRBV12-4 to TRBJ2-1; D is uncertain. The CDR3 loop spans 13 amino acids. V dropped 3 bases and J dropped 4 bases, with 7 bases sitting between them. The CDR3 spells CASSFRTYNEQFF. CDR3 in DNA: TGTGCCAGCAGTTTTCGGACGTACAATGAGCAGTTCTTC.

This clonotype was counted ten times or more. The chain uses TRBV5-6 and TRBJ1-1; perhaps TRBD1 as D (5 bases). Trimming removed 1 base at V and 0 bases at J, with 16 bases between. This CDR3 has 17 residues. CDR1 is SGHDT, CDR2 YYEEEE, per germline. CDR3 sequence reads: CASSLMGRPTMNTEAFF. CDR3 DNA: TGTGCCAGCAGCTTGATGGGACGCCCAACCATGAACACTGAAGCTTTCTTT. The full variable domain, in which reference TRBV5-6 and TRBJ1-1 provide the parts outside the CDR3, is DAGVTQSPTHLIKTRGQQVTLRCSPKSGHDTVSWYQQALGQGPQFIFQYYEEEERQRGNFPDRFSGHQFPNYSSELNVNALLLGDSALYLCASSLMGRPTMNTEAFFGQGTRLTVV.

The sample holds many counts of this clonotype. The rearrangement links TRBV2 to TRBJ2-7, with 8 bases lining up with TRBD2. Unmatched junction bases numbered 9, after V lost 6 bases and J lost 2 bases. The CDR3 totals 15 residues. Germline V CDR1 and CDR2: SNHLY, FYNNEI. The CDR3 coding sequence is TGTGCCAGCAGAAGCCCAGCGGGAGTCCCCTACGAGCAGTACTTC. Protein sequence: CASRSPAGVPYEQYF. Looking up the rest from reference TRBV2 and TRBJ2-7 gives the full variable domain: EPEVTQTPSHQVTQMGQEVILRCVPISNHLYFYWYRQILGQKVEFLVSFYNNEISEKSEIFDDQFSVERPDGSNFTLKIRSTKLEDSAMYFCASRSPAGVPYEQYFGPGTRLTVT.

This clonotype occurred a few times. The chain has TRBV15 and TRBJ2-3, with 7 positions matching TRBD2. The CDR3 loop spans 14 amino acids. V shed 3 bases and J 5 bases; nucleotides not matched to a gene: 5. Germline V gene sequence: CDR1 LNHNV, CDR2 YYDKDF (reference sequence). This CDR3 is CATSSGLVLDTQYF. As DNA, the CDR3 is TGTGCCACCAGCAGCGGACTAGTCTTAGATACGCAGTATTTT.

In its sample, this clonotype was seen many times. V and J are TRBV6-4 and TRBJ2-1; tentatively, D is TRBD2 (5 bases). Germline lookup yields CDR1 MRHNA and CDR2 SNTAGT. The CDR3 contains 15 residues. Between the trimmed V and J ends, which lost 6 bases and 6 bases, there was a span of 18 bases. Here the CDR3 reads CASSDGLSDPNEQFF. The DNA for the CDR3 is TGTGCCAGCAGCGACGGACTCTCAGATCCCAATGAGCAGTTCTTC.